This entry lists 16 T cell receptor beta chains sequenced from one sample in a study of shared clonotypes between healthy human individuals (dated by TCRdb to between 2020 and 2021). The protocol used for the library was the immunoSEQ multiplex PCR assay. The table comes from immuneACCESS by way of TCRdb, which keeps in-frame sequences with V and J called. Part of the clones is missing from these tables; in studies checked, under half for an unresolved V gene and the rest for unknown reasons. Recorded for this sample are roughly 1,000,000 clones; around 78% of them occurred a single time. Under 0.6% of the sample lies in the top ten. The sample taken for sequencing was memory CD4+ T cells from PBMCs. Reading the label with the study, this specimen's cell subset or site is: CD45RA-negative fraction. These receptors were collected from a man in his late teens or twenties in good health. Some clones in this sample may be carry-over from other donors' samples.

The J gene is TRBJ2-1, the V gene TRBV2; possible D gene TRBD1, 5 bases. The V end lost 6 bases, the J end lost 3 bases, and 6 bases lay between the germline ends. CDR1 and CDR2 from the germline V gene are SNHLY and FYNNEI. This CDR3 is 12 amino acids long. CDR3 sequence reads: CASRDNYNEQFF. In nucleotides, the CDR3 is TGTGCCAGCAGGGACAACTACAATGAGCAGTTCTTC.

The chain carries TRBV7-9 and TRBJ2-1; TRBD1 matches 11 bases. The junction had 2 bases not matched to a gene; V was cut back by 4 bases and J by 3 bases. Germline CDR1 reads SEHNR; CDR2 reads FQNEAQ (reference sequence). There are 15 residues in the CDR3. The CDR3 loop reads CASSSGQGVYNEQFF. The CDR3 nucleotides read TGTGCCAGCAGCTCGGGACAGGGGGTCTACAATGAGCAGTTCTTC.

This sequence joins TRBV21-1 and TRBJ2-2; the table's D gene call, TRBD2, was not cross checked with the DNA. TRBV21-1 is assigned pseudogene status. The CDR3 runs to 17 residues. CDR3 in DNA: TGTGCCAGCAGCAAAAAAGGAGGGGCCAATCGGAGCGGGGAGCTGTTTTTT. Translating gives CASSKKGGANRSGELFF.

This clone was observed at least ten times. The chain links TRBV7-9 to TRBJ1-3; D might be TRBD1 (5 bases). Germline values: CDR1 SEHNR, CDR2 FQNEAQ (reference sequence). V was trimmed by 8 bases and J by 0 bases, leaving 11 bases between them. There are 14 residues in the CDR3. CDR3 bases: TGTGCCAGCTCGGACATCGCCTCTGGAAACACCATATATTTT. The encoded protein is CASSDIASGNTIYF. The whole variable domain, filled in from reference TRBV7-9 and TRBJ1-3, reads DTGVSQNPRHKITKRGQNVTFRCDPISEHNRLYWYRQTLGQGPEFLTYFQNEAQLEKSRLLSDRFSAERPKGSFSTLEIQRTEQGDSAMYLCASSDIASGNTIYFGEGSWLTVV.

The chain joins TRBV7-2 to TRBJ1-5; D remains unclear. V was cut by 5 bases and J by 0 bases, with 11 bases left in between. This CDR3 contains 15 residues. CDR1 is SGHTA and CDR2 is FQGNSA in the germline V gene. The CDR3 DNA sequence: TGTGCCAGCAGCGTTAGCGCCTATAGCAATCAGCCCCAGCATTTT. This encodes CASSVSAYSNQPQHF.

About this clone itself: The sample carries other DNA sequences with the same CDR3. The chain couples TRBV19 to TRBJ1-1; tentatively, D is TRBD1 (6 bases). CDR3 length: 13 amino acids. Germline V gives CDR1 LNHDA, CDR2 SQIVND (reference sequence). V was clipped by 4 bases and J by 1 base, with 7 bases between them. CDR3 in amino acids: CASSRQENTEAFF. The CDR3 DNA reads TGTGCCAGTAGTAGACAGGAGAACACTGAAGCTTTCTTT.

For the CDR3, the DNA is TGCAGCGTCGCAGGGGGCGGTTTCGGTGGCTACACCTTC. Protein: CSVAGGGFGGYTF. The genes are TRBV29-1 and TRBJ1-2, with TRBD1 matching 8 bases. Germline V gene sequence: CDR1 SQVTM, CDR2 ANQGSEA. The V segment lost 6 bases and the J segment 7 bases; nucleotides outside the gene matches: 10. The CDR3 totals 13 residues.

The rearrangement joins TRBV4-2 to TRBJ2-7; D is unclear. The V and J ends lost 4 bases and 0 bases respectively, with 10 bases between them. Per germline, CDR1 LGHNA and CDR2 YNFKEQ. This CDR3 is built from 14 residues. For the CDR3, the DNA is TGTGCCAGCAGCCGAGCTTCGGGCTCCTACGAGCAGTACTTC. This codes for CASSRASGSYEQYF.

This CDR3 reads CASSPEPGQGAYEQYF. The CDR3 DNA reads as TGTGCCAGCAGCCCCGAACCGGGACAGGGGGCCTACGAGCAGTACTTC. V usage is TRBV7-9 and J usage is TRBJ2-7; TRBD1 matches at 11 bases. Trimming at V came to 5 bases and at J to 2 bases, leaving 8 bases not matched to a gene. CDR3 length: 16 residues. Germline CDR1 is SEHNR and CDR2 is FQNEAQ (reference sequence). Full variable domain (missing parts from reference TRBV7-9 and TRBJ2-7): DTGVSQNPRHKITKRGQNVTFRCDPISEHNRLYWYRQTLGQGPEFLTYFQNEAQLEKSRLLSDRFSAERPKGSFSTLEIQRTEQGDSAMYLCASSPEPGQGAYEQYFGPGTRLTVT.

This chain uses TRBV11-3 with TRBJ2-1; 7 bases line up with TRBD1. The CDR3 runs to 15 residues. The junction had 8 bases not matched to a gene; V was cut back by 5 bases and J by 4 bases. Germline V lookup: CDR1 SGHNT, CDR2 YENEEA. The CDR3 spells CASSRQGYSYNEQFF. In DNA, the CDR3 is TGTGCCAGCAGCCGACAGGGCTACTCGTACAATGAGCAGTTCTTC.

The V call is TRBV5-1, the J call TRBJ2-7; the match to TRBD1 covers 10 bases. The CDR3 extends over 14 amino acids. Per the germline V gene, CDR1 is SGHRS and CDR2 is YFSETQ. V gave up 4 bases and J gave up 3 bases; unmatched junction bases: 4. As DNA, the CDR3 is TGCGCCAGCAGCCACCGGGACAGGGGCTACGAGCAGTACTTC. Protein sequence: CASSHRDRGYEQYF.

About this clone itself: This clone may be a read error of a much larger clone one base away. Other nucleotide sequences in the sample specify the same CDR3. The J gene is TRBJ2-5, the V gene TRBV5-1, with D unclear. CDR1 is SGHRS, CDR2 YFSETQ, per germline. The V gene lost 0 bases and the J gene lost 3 bases, with 6 bases spanning the gap. This CDR3 has 13 amino acids. The CDR3 DNA reads as TGCGCCAGCAGCTTGGGGGCGGAAGAGACCCAGTACTTC. Translation gives CASSLGAEETQYF.

This chain links TRBV29-1 with TRBJ2-5, with unresolved D. Germline lookup yields CDR1 SQVTM and CDR2 ANQGSEA. CDR3 length: 13 residues. The germline V and J ends were trimmed by 3 bases and 4 bases, with 12 bases remaining between them. The CDR3 is CSVERQALETQYF. In DNA form, the CDR3 reads TGCAGCGTTGAGAGGCAGGCGCTAGAGACCCAGTACTTC. The entire variable domain, with the rest obtained from reference TRBV29-1 and TRBJ2-5, is as follows: SAVISQKPSRDICQRGTSLTIQCQVDSQVTMMFWYRQQPGQSLTLIATANQGSEATYESGFVIDKFPISRPNLTFSTLTVSNMSPEDSSIYLCSVERQALETQYFGPGTRLLVL.

This rearrangement joins TRBV7-2 to TRBJ2-7; TRBD1 is a possible D gene (6 bases). This CDR3 has 15 residues. Germline lookup yields CDR1 SGHTA and CDR2 FQGNSA. The V and J ends lost 5 bases and 4 bases respectively, with 18 bases between them. The CDR3 here is CASSTGHLDPYEQYF. DNA of the CDR3: TGTGCCAGCAGCACGGGACATCTCGATCCATACGAGCAGTACTTC.

This rearrangement joins TRBV5-1 to TRBJ1-4, with unresolved D. V lost 0 bases and J 4 bases, leaving 7 bases between the germline ends. CDR1 SGHRS and CDR2 YFSETQ come from the germline V gene. This CDR3 has 14 amino acids. In DNA, the CDR3 is TGCGCCAGCAGCTTGGCTAGTGTTAATGAAAAACTGTTTTTT. Protein: CASSLASVNEKLFF.

J is TRBJ2-1 and V is TRBV27, with D perhaps matching TRBD2 (5 bases). Between the trimmed V and J ends, which lost 8 bases and 1 base, there was a span of 18 bases. CDR1 and CDR2 from the germline V gene are MNHEY and SMNVEV (reference sequence). The length of the CDR3 is 16 residues. DNA of the CDR3: TGTGCCAGCCACCTGAGAGGGAGATTGTCCTACAATGAGCAGTTCTTC. It translates to CASHLRGRLSYNEQFF.